The 8 T cell receptor beta chains below were found in one sample sequenced in a study of metastatic and nonmetastatic thyroid tumors. Every patient underwent thyroid surgery untreated. TCRdb re-clonotyped the PCR reads through MiXCR. In the table there are around 37,000 clones, roughly a quarter of which are singletons. The source material was tumor tissue. These receptors all stem from a female donor with papillary thyroid cancer or a benign thyroid nodule (not recorded which). Some clones in this sample may be carry-over from other donors' samples.

This clone was counted ten times or more. The chain carries TRBV5-4 and TRBJ2-7, with TRBD2 matching over 10 bases. The CDR3 runs to 14 residues. Germline V lookup: CDR1 SGHNT, CDR2 YYREEE (reference sequence). Trimming cost V 4 bases and J 4 bases; bases outside gene matches: 5. The CDR3 region is CASSISGRFYEQYF. The CDR3 nucleotides are TGTGCCAGCAGCATTAGCGGGAGGTTTTACGAGCAGTACTTC. Together with reference TRBV5-4 and TRBJ2-7, the CDR3 gives the full variable domain: ETGVTQSPTHLIKTRGQQVTLRCSSQSGHNTVSWYQQALGQGPQFIFQYYREEENGRGNFPPRFSGLQFPNYSSELNVNALELDDSALYLCASSISGRFYEQYFGPGTRLTVT.

This clone was found many times. The chain joins TRBV11-2 to TRBJ1-1, with D maybe TRBD1 (5 bases). This CDR3 is 15 amino acids long. CDR1 SGHAT and CDR2 FQNNGV come from the germline V gene. With 5 bases removed from V and 0 bases from J, the gap between germline ends came to 13 bases. The CDR3 DNA sequence: TGTGCCAGCAGCAGTATTACAGGATTGAACACTGAAGCTTTCTTT. It yields the protein CASSSITGLNTEAFF.

The chain is built from TRBV12-3 or TRBV12-4 and TRBJ2-2; 10 bases are shared with TRBD2. V shed 5 bases and J 5 bases; nucleotides not matched to a gene: 2. There are 14 residues in the CDR3. The CDR3 here is CASSQREGTGELFF. The DNA of the CDR3 is TGTGCCAGCAGTCAGCGGGAGGGGACCGGGGAGCTGTTTTTT.

The chain uses TRBV19 and TRBJ1-5; D gene ambiguous. CDR3 length: 15 residues. Looked up from germline, CDR1 is LNHDA and CDR2 is SQIVND (reference sequence). The ends were cut back, 0 bases at V and 6 bases at J, with 12 bases in the middle. DNA of the CDR3: TGTGCCAGTAGTATAGAGTCCCCGTGGGGTCAGCCCCAGCATTTT. The encoded protein is CASSIESPWGQPQHF.

By share, this clone ranks as medium-sized. J is TRBJ1-4 and V is TRBV3-1; D ambiguous. V was shortened by 3 bases and J by 7 bases, with 18 bases between the two germline ends. CDR3 length equals 16 residues. The germline V gene has CDR1 LGHDT and CDR2 YNNKEL (reference sequence). CDR3 sequence: CASSQTVGPAPEKLFF. The CDR3 nucleotides read TGTGCCAGCAGCCAGACCGTCGGCCCTGCGCCTGAAAAACTGTTTTTT.

In this sample, this clone turned up a few times. A much larger clone differs from this one at a single base, so this may be a read error. The J gene is TRBJ1-4, the V gene TRBV15; 8 bases match TRBD1. V shed 4 bases, J shed 8 bases, and the junction held 6 bases outside the gene matches. The germline gives CDR1 LNHNV, CDR2 YYDKDF (reference sequence). The CDR3 length is 14 residues. CDR3 sequence: CATSKDRVDEKLFF. The CDR3 nucleotides are TGTGCCACCAGCAAGGACAGGGTAGACGAAAAACTGTTTTTT.

This clone occurred many times. This chain links TRBV11-2 with TRBJ1-5; TRBD1 matches at 8 bases. CDR1 is SGHAT and CDR2 is FQNNGV in the germline V gene. The ends lost 4 bases at V and 1 base at J; junction bases unmatched: 12. The CDR3 runs to 18 residues. Here the CDR3 reads CASSSWGRTGISNQPQHF. In nucleotides, the CDR3 is TGTGCCAGCAGCTCCTGGGGGCGGACAGGGATAAGCAATCAGCCCCAGCATTTT. The complete variable domain, with remaining parts taken from reference TRBV11-2 and TRBJ1-5, reads EAGVAQSPRYKIIEKRQSVAFWCNPISGHATLYWYQQILGQGPKLLIQFQNNGVVDDSQLPKDRFSAERLKGVDSTLKIQPAKLEDSAVYLCASSSWGRTGISNQPQHFGDGTRLSIL.

The chain couples TRBV6-4 to TRBJ1-2, with TRBD1 as a possible D gene (5 bases). The germline CDR1 and CDR2 sequences are MRHNA and SNTAGT. This CDR3 has 13 amino acids. V gave up 0 bases and J gave up 9 bases, with 11 bases separating them. CDR3 in DNA: TGTGCCAGCAGTGACTCTTACCAGGGAAGCTACACCTTC. Protein: CASSDSYQGSYTF.